The clone carrying this TCR beta chain was recorded at least ten times. Its antigen is unidentified. These data are taken from a study of T cell repertoires in cytomegalovirus infection. Study as a whole: Public TCR beta signatures indicated both CMV infection and matching HLA type. Notes on the study in general: In two of eight donors, the top clonotype was HLA-C-restricted CMV-specific.

TCRdb re-called the reads with MiXCR, one entry per CDR3 protein. The table lists about 770,000 distinct CDR3 sequences, just under 30% of them singletons. CDR3 size: 13 residues. Germline assignment: CDR1 SGHTA and CDR2 FQGNSA. V lost 3 bases and J lost 4, with 9 bases in between. This chain links TRBV7-2 with TRBJ2-5, with D unclear. The specimen comprised cultured CD8+ T cells from PBMCs, sampled from culture after CMV antigen stimulation. The TCR originated in a human donor in good health (CMV status not recorded). Some clones in this sample may be carry-over from other donors' samples. CDR3 protein: CASSFNSPETQYF. The CDR3 DNA reads as TGTGCCAGCAGCTTTAACAGTCCAGAGACCCAGTACTTC.